These T cell receptor beta chains were read from a single sample in a study of T cells in Graves' hyperthyroidism and ophthalmopathy. TCRdb used MiXCR to reprocess the multiplex PCR reads, holding one entry per CDR3 protein. The profile covers about 560,000 distinct CDR3 sequences, with around 17% appearing a single time and 18% taken by the ten largest. The sample comprised blood. The origin of the receptors is a woman in her late teens or twenties with Graves' hyperthyroidism. The CDR3 runs from the conserved cysteine through the conserved F or W. A D gene is named only where the DNA matches it firmly. Not all rows give a size; the values are once, few, many and, for expanded clones, a class.

cdr3_aa,cdr3_nt,cdr3_length,clone_size,j_call,v_call,d_call
CSAPPFDSSHNEQFF,TGCAGTGCTCCGCCTTTCGATAGCTCCCACAATGAGCAGTTCTTC,15,-,TRBJ2-1,TRBV20-1,-
CSVWGGAGANTGELFF,TGCAGCGTGTGGGGGGGAGCGGGAGCGAACACCGGGGAGCTGTTTTTT,16,-,TRBJ2-2,TRBV29-1,TRBD2
CASSFNTASYNEQFF,TGCGCCAGCAGCTTTAATACAGCTTCGTACAATGAGCAGTTCTTC,15,few,TRBJ2-1,TRBV5-1,-
CASSLALLAGQETQYF,TGTGCCAGCAGTTTAGCTTTGTTAGCGGGGCAAGAGACCCAGTACTTC,16,many,TRBJ2-5,TRBV12-3/TRBV12-4,TRBD2
CSARGPGNTIYF,TGCAGTGCTAGGGGTCCTGGAAACACCATATATTTT,12,-,TRBJ1-3,TRBV20-1,-
CASSARIGTANMNTEAFF,TGTGCCAGTAGTGCCCGCATTGGGACAGCGAACATGAACACTGAAGCTTTCTTT,18,few,TRBJ1-1,TRBV19,TRBD1
CASSLSKGATVGQPQHF,TGTGCCAGCAGCTTATCGAAGGGGGCGACGGTAGGACAGCCCCAGCATTTT,17,many,TRBJ1-5,TRBV13,TRBD1
CASSPAPLVSYNEQFF,TGTGCCAGCTCACCCGCTCCGCTAGTCTCCTACAATGAGCAGTTCTTC,16,few,TRBJ2-1,TRBV18,-
CASSGPSGRDTEAFF,TGCGCCAGCAGCGGCCCGTCGGGGAGGGACACTGAAGCTTTCTTT,15,many,TRBJ1-1,TRBV5-1,-
CASSVVSRNTEAFF,TGTGCCAGCAGCGTAGTGTCACGGAACACTGAAGCTTTCTTT,14,many,TRBJ1-1,TRBV9,-
CASSTTLRGQYYGYTF,TGTGCCAGTAGTACAACCCTCAGGGGGCAGTACTATGGCTACACCTTC,16,-,TRBJ1-2,TRBV19,TRBD1
CASSLVGEAGNTGELFF,TGTGCCAGCAGCCTCGTGGGGGAAGCGGGGAACACCGGGGAGCTGTTTTTT,17,-,TRBJ2-2,TRBV13,-
CASRSRAGGRKETQYF,TGTGCCAGCAGATCTAGAGCGGGGGGGCGGAAAGAGACCCAGTACTTC,16,-,TRBJ2-5,TRBV12-3/TRBV12-4,TRBD2
CASHISSPLHF,TGTGCCAGCCACATTAGTTCACCCCTCCACTTT,11,few,TRBJ1-6,TRBV2,-
CATSGWSAEQETQYF,TGTGCCACCAGTGGGTGGTCGGCGGAGCAAGAGACCCAGTACTTC,15,-,TRBJ2-5,TRBV24-1,-
CASGGPGGTGYYGYTF,TGTGCCAGCGGGGGACCGGGCGGTACCGGGTACTATGGCTACACCTTC,16,few,TRBJ1-2,TRBV6-1,-
CASSRDRGNNEQFF,TGTGCCAGCAGCAGGGACAGGGGAAACAATGAGCAGTTCTTC,14,many,TRBJ2-1,TRBV7-2,TRBD1
CASSSHRETQYF,TGTGCCAGCAGCTCCCACCGGGAGACCCAGTACTTC,12,-,TRBJ2-5,TRBV3-1,-
CSASPYRDRGLGDEQFF,TGCAGTGCTAGTCCATACCGGGACAGGGGGCTTGGGGATGAGCAGTTCTTC,17,many,TRBJ2-1,TRBV20-1,TRBD1
CASSLPGVGYGYTF,TGTGCCAGCAGCCTCCCAGGGGTCGGGTATGGCTACACCTTC,14,-,TRBJ1-2,TRBV12-3/TRBV12-4,-
CASSYPGQAPTLHF,TGTGCCAGCAGCTACCCGGGACAGGCCCCCACCCTCCACTTT,14,many,TRBJ1-6,TRBV2,TRBD1